What follows is one T cell receptor (beta chain) and its context. Authors' analysis steps: Nucleated cell number was recorded as an estimate derived from reference gene primer amplification. TCRdb's copy holds only in-frame clones and misses some; the assay was immunoSEQ multiplex PCR. D and trimming were read from the DNA, whereas the V and J calls and clone size are those reported in that table. The repertoire holds roughly 350,000 clones, with roughly 85% as singletons. These data come from a study of blood T cell repertoires in COVID-19. Turning to the study itself: Both acute and convalescent COVID-19 samples were obtained from the United States, Italy and Spain. T cells, B-cell-depleted T cells, or PBMCs supplied cDNA or gDNA.

CDR1 is SQVTM and CDR2 is ANQGSEA in the germline V gene. The length of the CDR3 is 13 residues. Trimming pared 7 bases from V and 7 bases from J, leaving 17 bases between. This rearrangement joins TRBV29-1 to TRBJ2-4; perhaps TRBD2 as D (6 bases). This TCR was recovered from a woman younger than 30 with acute or convalescent COVID-19. The specimen sequenced was peripheral blood. This CDR3 reads CSAHVGGTNIQYF. In DNA, the CDR3 is TGCAGCGCCCACGTGGGGGGAACCAACATTCAGTACTTC.